Detailed here is one TCR beta chain. CDR3 length: 14 amino acids. V lost 2 bases and J lost 3, with 7 bases in between. CDR1 and CDR2 from the germline V gene are SEHNR and FQNEAQ (reference sequence). The data are from a study of OX40 agonist ivuxolimab in advanced cancers. The repertoire was sequenced with immunoSEQ multiplex PCR; TCRdb's copy has only in-frame clones and lacks some. The sample holds about 91,000 clones; around 80% are singletons and the top ten take 0.95% to 1.3%. Sequenced here: CD4+ or CD8+ T cells sorted from blood, sampled in a trial of the OX40 agonist ivuxolimab. The receptor comes from an adult with an advanced solid tumor such as melanoma, head and neck, liver or kidney cancer. The chain is built from TRBV7-9 and TRBJ1-4; D gene uncertain. CDR3 in amino acids: CASSLLAANEKLFF. The CDR3 DNA reads TGTGCCAGCAGCTTACTGGCAGCTAATGAAAAACTGTTTTTT.